This is a list of T cell receptor beta chains from one sample in a study of blood T cell repertoires in COVID-19. The data were produced by immunoSEQ multiplex PCR, yet TCRdb's version contains in-frame clones alone and is incomplete. There are fewer than 200,000 clones in the sample; about 87% occur only once, and roughly an eighth lies in the top ten. Sequencing was carried out using peripheral blood. The receptors were gathered from a woman between 65 and 79 years old with COVID-19, enrolled during active disease. Both conserved end residues are part of each CDR3.

J	V	CDR3
TRBJ1-3	TRBV6-1	CASSVSQGVSGNTIYF
TRBJ1-5	TRBV7-2	CASRLDYTISNQPQHF
TRBJ2-7	TRBV6-5	CASTSGRGSEQYF
TRBJ1-5	TRBV28	CASSPGQNLWQPQHF
TRBJ1-6	TRBV3-1/TRBV3-2	CASSRTQGSAGSPLHF
TRBJ2-5	TRBV6-6	CASSPDRGSETQYF
TRBJ2-7	TRBV12-3/TRBV12-4	CASSFGSAYEQYF
TRBJ2-1	TRBV19	CASSITQGNNEQFF
TRBJ2-7	TRBV7-2	CASSLFATSSEQYF
TRBJ1-1	TRBV4-1	CASTRTPTGQYTEAFF
TRBJ2-5	TRBV6-5	CASSFGQGGVETQYF
TRBJ2-7	TRBV6-5	CASRWTTGSYEQYF
TRBJ2-5	TRBV3-1/TRBV3-2	CASSRQGAETQYF
TRBJ1-2	TRBV4-1	CASSQTGLGYGYTF
TRBJ2-7	TRBV5-6	CASSRTTGYEQYF
TRBJ2-1	TRBV18	CASSPLTSGRNEQFF